The table lists the clone carrying this TCR beta chain with a few counts. The target antigen is unknown. This sample is drawn from a study of identical twins. The V gene's germline CDR1 is LGHDT and CDR2 YNNKEL (reference sequence). V was pared by 0 bases and J by 2 bases, with 7 bases between. This CDR3 comprises 14 residues. MiXCR, applied by TCRdb to the 5' RACE reads, yields one record per CDR3 protein. The repertoire consists of about 890,000 distinct CDR3 sequences, with around 12% occurring once and the leading ten covering roughly 1.5%. Study-wide results and caveats: For zero-insertion analyses, partial confounding could come from invariant MAIT and iNKT cells. Among out-of-frame alpha sequences shared by twins, low generation probability occurred in excess. It was cross-sectional statistical analysis, not following the same donors, that the conclusions relied on. There was more out-of-frame TCR alpha sharing in monozygotic twins than models estimated.

Another study also made use of these data, one on yellow fever vaccine responses in identical twins.

The sequenced material came from PBMCs. This TCR came from a woman aged 18-30 years in good health. The chain links TRBV3-1 to TRBJ2-5, with a possible D match to TRBD1 (5 bases). CDR3: CASSQDPGQETQYF. In DNA form, the CDR3 reads TGTGCCAGCAGCCAAGATCCAGGGCAAGAGACCCAGTACTTC.